Reported below is one T cell receptor (beta chain). As originally analysed: The assay estimated nucleated cells by amplifying reference gene primers. Libraries were prepared by immunoSEQ multiplex PCR; TCRdb keeps only in-frame clonotypes and omits some of them. Clone size and the V and J calls come from that table; the DNA yielded D and trimming. The table includes about 150,000 clones, roughly 85% detected once. The data originate from a study of blood T cell repertoires in COVID-19. Overall study context: Material from acute and convalescent COVID-19 was sourced from the United States, Italy and Spain. Sample material is recorded as cDNA or gDNA derived from T cells, B-cell-depleted T cells, or PBMCs.

The sample comprised peripheral blood. The TCR was taken from a man in his 70s with acute or convalescent COVID-19.

CDR3 sequence: CASSLTSLLGSSYNEQFF. CDR3 DNA: TGTGCCAGCAGCTTAACCTCCCTACTAGGAAGCTCCTACAATGAGCAGTTCTTC. The chain links TRBV11-2 to TRBJ2-1, with a weak D call TRBD2 (5 bases). In germline, CDR1 is SGHAT, CDR2 FQNNGV. The V end lost 2 bases, the J end lost 0 bases, and 17 bases lay between the germline ends. The CDR3 sequence is 18 residues long.